The 28 T cell receptor beta chains given below trace back to one sample, sequenced in a study of OX40 agonist ivuxolimab in advanced cancers. The repertoire was sequenced with immunoSEQ multiplex PCR; TCRdb's copy has only in-frame clones and lacks some. Found here are over 50,000 clones, under 90% of them singletons; the top ten hold 0.52%. Sequencing used CD4+ or CD8+ T cells sorted from blood, obtained in a trial of the OX40 agonist ivuxolimab. These receptor sequences come from an adult with an advanced solid tumor such as melanoma, head and neck, liver or kidney cancer.

This clone was seen just once. The chain joins TRBV28 to TRBJ1-1, with D possibly matching TRBD1 (6 bases). The CDR3 has 17 amino acids. Trimming removed 3 bases at V and 1 base at J, with 18 bases between. The germline V gene encodes CDR1 MDHEN and CDR2 SYDVKM. Here the CDR3 reads CASSFTGGAGPNTEAFF. CDR3 bases: TGTGCCAGCAGTTTCACCGGGGGCGCGGGTCCGAACACTGAAGCTTTCTTT.

This clone is a singleton in its sample. One end of the junction fails to match germline, which may point to a read error. The gene calls are TRBV7-9 and TRBJ1-4; D remains unclear. In germline, CDR1 is SEHNR, CDR2 FQNEAQ (reference sequence). This CDR3 is built from 12 residues. CDR3 sequence (DNA): TGTGCCGGCAGCTTAGCCGGCGGAAAACTGTTTTTT. Its translation: CAGSLAGGKLFF.

Written as DNA, the CDR3 is TGTGCCAGCTCACCACGGGATGACGAGCAGTACTTC. Amino acids: CASSPRDDEQYF. The V and J genes are TRBV18 and TRBJ2-7, with D unresolved. Germline CDR1 is KGHSH and CDR2 is LQKENI. Trimming took off 1 base at V and 5 bases at J, with 6 bases between the two ends. The CDR3 is made up of 12 amino acids. Filled out from reference TRBV18 and TRBJ2-7, the complete variable domain reads NAGVMQNPRHLVRRRGQEARLRCSPMKGHSHVYWYRQLPEEGLKFMVYLQKENIIDESGMPKERFSAEFPKEGPSILRIQQVVRGDSAAYFCASSPRDDEQYFGPGTRLTVT.

The genes are TRBV11-2 and TRBJ2-7, with D perhaps matching TRBD1 or TRBD2 (6 bases each). The CDR3 is made up of 14 amino acids. V was trimmed by 2 bases and J by 6 bases, leaving 14 bases between them. The germline gives CDR1 SGHAT, CDR2 FQNNGV. CDR3 DNA: TGTGCCAGCAGCTTAAATATACAGGGAGGCGAGCAGTACTTC. It specifies CASSLNIQGGEQYF. The entire variable domain, with the rest obtained from reference TRBV11-2 and TRBJ2-7, is as follows: EAGVAQSPRYKIIEKRQSVAFWCNPISGHATLYWYQQILGQGPKLLIQFQNNGVVDDSQLPKDRFSAERLKGVDSTLKIQPAKLEDSAVYLCASSLNIQGGEQYFGPGTRLTVT.

Remarks on this clone: At one boundary the junction diverges from the germline segment, which might be a read error. The V gene is TRBV6-1, the J gene TRBJ2-7; 8 bases fit TRBD2. The V gene's germline CDR1 is MNHNS and CDR2 SASEGT. The CDR3 has 16 amino acids. CDR3 nucleotides: TGTGCCATCAGTGAGGCGACTAGCGCCTACTCCTACGAGCAGTACTTC. Translating it yields CAISEATSAYSYEQYF.

The chain recombines TRBV21-1 with TRBJ2-3; the D segment call TRBD1 is taken from the table without a DNA check. TRBV21-1 is annotated as a pseudogene. The CDR3 spans 17 residues. CDR3 protein: CASSKAGQGSSTDTQYF. The CDR3 DNA sequence: TGTGCCAGCAGCAAAGCCGGCCAGGGCTCAAGCACAGATACGCAGTATTTT.

The rearrangement joins TRBV5-1 to TRBJ1-2; D is perhaps TRBD1 (5 bases). Trimming stripped 7 bases from V and 6 bases from J, with 19 bases between. The CDR3 has 14 residues. Germline loops: CDR1 SGHRS, CDR2 YFSETQ. CDR3 residues: CASGRGPEPDGYTF. DNA of the CDR3: TGCGCCAGCGGGCGGGGCCCCGAGCCCGATGGCTACACCTTC.

The rearrangement joins TRBV2 to TRBJ1-6, with TRBD1 identical over 10 bases. With 6 bases clipped from V and 6 bases from J, the junction kept 8 bases outside the gene matches. CDR1 and CDR2 (germline): SNHLY, FYNNEI. There are 16 residues in the CDR3. The DNA for the CDR3 is TGTGCCAGCAGCAGGGACAGGGGAATCGTTAATTCACCCCTCCACTTT. Residues: CASSRDRGIVNSPLHF. The whole variable domain, filled in from reference TRBV2 and TRBJ1-6, reads EPEVTQTPSHQVTQMGQEVILRCVPISNHLYFYWYRQILGQKVEFLVSFYNNEISEKSEIFDDQFSVERPDGSNFTLKIRSTKLEDSAMYFCASSRDRGIVNSPLHFGNGTRLTVT.

The chain links TRBV27 to TRBJ2-1; D could derive from TRBD1 or TRBD2 (5 bases each). Trimming cost V 4 bases and J 0 bases, with 7 bases left between them. The germline V gene encodes CDR1 MNHEY and CDR2 SMNVEV (reference sequence). The CDR3 sequence is 14 residues long. In nucleotides, the CDR3 is TGTGCCAGCAGTTACGGGGCCTCCTACAATGAGCAGTTCTTC. It yields the protein CASSYGASYNEQFF.

The J gene is TRBJ1-5, the V gene TRBV2; 7 nucleotides agree with TRBD1. The CDR3 length is 13 residues. J was trimmed by 4 bases and V by 7 bases; bases with no gene match: 4. Germline CDR1 is SNHLY and CDR2 is FYNNEI. CDR3 sequence: CASTGTENQPQHF. The DNA of the CDR3 is TGTGCCAGCACCGGGACAGAAAATCAGCCCCAGCATTTT.

This chain connects TRBV19 to TRBJ1-2, with TRBD1 identical over 7 bases. The CDR3 contains 14 residues. The germline V gene encodes CDR1 LNHDA and CDR2 SQIVND (reference sequence). V was pared by 7 bases and J by 4 bases, with 9 bases of the junction left unmatched. The CDR3 DNA sequence: TGTGCCAGTACCCGGACAGGAGGGCCCTATGGCTACACCTTC. This gives the protein CASTRTGGPYGYTF.

Only one count was recorded for this clone. J is TRBJ1-3 and V is TRBV7-2; D may be TRBD1 (5 bases). V lost 2 bases and J 3 bases, leaving 11 bases between the germline ends. CDR1 is SGHTA, CDR2 FQGNSA, per germline. This CDR3 is 15 amino acids long. CDR3 DNA: TGTGCCAGCAGCTTAATCAGGGTGGGTGGAAACACCATATATTTT. This sequence encodes CASSLIRVGGNTIYF.

The chain uses TRBV10-1 and TRBJ2-1; 11 nucleotides match TRBD2. Trimming cost V 5 bases and J 5 bases; bases outside gene matches: 2. The CDR3 totals 14 residues. Germline V gene data show CDR1 as WNHNN and CDR2 as SYGVQD (reference sequence). CDR3 DNA: TGCGCCAGCAGTTTTAGCGGGAGGGACAATGAGCAGTTCTTC. It specifies CASSFSGRDNEQFF.

This clone was seen once. The chain recombines TRBV7-9 with TRBJ1-1, with D possibly TRBD1 on 5 matching bases. Germline CDR1 SEHNR, CDR2 FQNEAQ (reference sequence). The CDR3 has 13 residues. The V gene lost 1 base and the J gene lost 10 bases, with 13 bases spanning the gap. The CDR3 DNA sequence: TGTGCCAGCAGCTTAGAGGGGAGAAGGGGAGCTTTCTTT. It yields the protein CASSLEGRRGAFF. The full variable domain, completed using reference TRBV7-9 and TRBJ1-1, is DTGVSQNPRHKITKRGQNVTFRCDPISEHNRLYWYRQTLGQGPEFLTYFQNEAQLEKSRLLSDRFSAERPKGSFSTLEIQRTEQGDSAMYLCASSLEGRRGAFFGQGTRLTVV.

This clone appeared a few times. The J gene is TRBJ2-3, the V gene TRBV14; D is possibly TRBD2 (6 bases). Per germline, CDR1 SGHDN and CDR2 FVKESK. CDR3 length: 14 residues. The ends were cut back, 2 bases at V and 7 bases at J, with 13 bases in the middle. As DNA, the CDR3 is TGTGCCAGCAGCCAAATACTAGCATCAAATACGCAGTATTTT. Its protein is CASSQILASNTQYF.

This clone was found a few times. This chain connects TRBV6-6 to TRBJ2-5, with TRBD1 matching 7 bases. This CDR3 is built from 16 residues. Unmatched junction bases numbered 8, after V lost 2 bases and J lost 2 bases. Germline V gene sequence: CDR1 MNHNY, CDR2 SVGAGI (reference sequence). This chain's CDR3 is CASSYRGQAEQETQYF. Written as DNA, the CDR3 is TGTGCCAGCAGTTACCGCGGACAGGCGGAACAAGAGACCCAGTACTTC.

The chain recombines TRBV5-4 with TRBJ1-4, with D unresolved. The CDR3 consists of 13 residues. V gave up 0 bases and J gave up 2 bases, with 2 bases separating them. Germline CDR1 SGHNT, CDR2 YYREEE (reference sequence). CDR3 sequence (DNA): TGTGCCAGCAGCTTGGAGACTAATGAAAAACTGTTTTTT. This translates into CASSLETNEKLFF.

The CDR3 region is CASSKSIRGETEAFF. CDR3 in DNA: TGTGCCAGCAGCAAATCTATAAGGGGCGAGACTGAAGCTTTCTTT. The chain couples TRBV21-1 to TRBJ1-1; the table's TRBD1 call for D was not verified on the DNA. TRBV21-1 has pseudogene status. The CDR3 runs to 15 residues.

This clone was recorded only once. The rearrangement uses TRBV7-8 and TRBJ1-4, with 10 bases identical to TRBD1. CDR3 length: 14 residues. Germline V gene sequence: CDR1 SGHVS, CDR2 FQNEAQ. J gave up 8 bases and V 3 bases, and 3 bases lay outside the gene matches. The chain's CDR3 is CASSFQTGGEKLFF. CDR3 bases: TGTGCCAGCAGCTTCCAGACAGGGGGCGAAAAACTGTTTTTT.

This chain connects TRBV18 to TRBJ2-2, with 9 bases lining up with TRBD2. The CDR3 is made up of 17 amino acids. The V gene end was trimmed by 0 bases and the J gene end by 4 bases; junction bases not matched to a gene: 6. The germline CDR1 and CDR2 sequences are KGHSH and LQKENI. The chain's CDR3 is CASSPPVGSGSTGELFF. As DNA, the CDR3 is TGTGCCAGCTCACCACCGGTCGGTAGCGGGAGCACCGGGGAGCTGTTTTTT.

In its sample, this clone was seen a few times. The chain recombines TRBV11-2 with TRBJ2-3; D unclear. Germline CDR1 reads SGHAT; CDR2 reads FQNNGV. V was shortened by 1 base and J by 5 bases, with 10 bases between the two germline ends. The CDR3 length is 14 residues. CDR3 residues: CASSLASVGDTQYF. CDR3 nucleotides: TGTGCCAGCAGCTTAGCGTCGGTGGGAGATACGCAGTATTTT.

The V call is TRBV4-1, the J call TRBJ2-3; D tentatively fits TRBD1 or TRBD2 (5 bases each). CDR3 size: 17 residues. Trimming stripped 1 base from V and 5 bases from J, with 19 bases between. The germline V gene has CDR1 MGHRA and CDR2 YSYEKL. This chain's CDR3 is CASSQGVLGELGDTQYF. The CDR3 DNA sequence: TGCGCCAGCAGCCAAGGGGTCTTAGGGGAGCTCGGAGATACGCAGTATTTT.

This rearrangement joins TRBV5-1 to TRBJ2-7; D call uncertain. With 1 base removed from V and 3 bases from J, the gap between germline ends came to 8 bases. Germline V gene lookup returns CDR1 SGHRS and CDR2 YFSETQ. The CDR3 has 13 amino acids. CDR3 residues: CASSLRRSYEQYF. For the CDR3, the DNA is TGCGCCAGCAGCTTGAGGCGGAGCTACGAGCAGTACTTC.

The chain recombines TRBV7-8 with TRBJ2-3, with 7 bases aligning to TRBD1. The germline gives CDR1 SGHVS, CDR2 FQNEAQ. Losses at the gene ends were 3 bases for V and 3 bases for J; bases not matched to a gene: 0. This CDR3 is built from 13 residues. The CDR3 region is CASSLTGTDTQYF. The CDR3 DNA sequence: TGTGCCAGCAGCTTGACAGGGACAGATACGCAGTATTTT.

This clone was detected once. This chain connects TRBV7-9 to TRBJ1-2; D remains unclear. This CDR3 region has 13 residues. Germline CDR1 is SEHNR and CDR2 is FQNEAQ (reference sequence). Trimming took off 6 bases at V and 8 bases at J, with 16 bases between the two ends. The CDR3 DNA reads as TGTGCCAGCAGTCCTGCGGGCCCCCGGGGCTACACCTTC. Translation: CASSPAGPRGYTF. Filled out from reference TRBV7-9 and TRBJ1-2, the complete variable domain reads DTGVSQNPRHKITKRGQNVTFRCDPISEHNRLYWYRQTLGQGPEFLTYFQNEAQLEKSRLLSDRFSAERPKGSFSTLEIQRTEQGDSAMYLCASSPAGPRGYTFGSGTRLTVV.

The chain has TRBV29-1 and TRBJ1-5, with D unresolved. This CDR3 has 12 residues. Trimming shortened V by 4 bases and J by 4 bases, and 8 bases separated the two germline ends. Germline V gene lookup returns CDR1 SQVTM and CDR2 ANQGSEA. CDR3 sequence (DNA): TGCAGCGTTGCTAGCCCAAATCAGCCCCAGCATTTT. As protein: CSVASPNQPQHF.

The table lists this clone with a count of one. The chain couples TRBV5-4 to TRBJ2-5, with D possibly TRBD1 on 5 matching bases. The germline V gene encodes CDR1 SGHNT and CDR2 YYREEE (reference sequence). CDR3 length: 16 amino acids. Trimming took off 4 bases at V and 5 bases at J, with 21 bases between the two ends. The CDR3 is CASSHFLDQKGETQYF. Here the CDR3 DNA reads TGTGCCAGCAGCCATTTCCTGGATCAAAAGGGGGAGACCCAGTACTTC.

The V and J genes are TRBV21-1 and TRBJ2-1; TRBD2, the table's D call, was not compared with the DNA. TRBV21-1 is noted as a pseudogene. The length of the CDR3 is 14 residues. The CDR3 sequence is CAGDSGRAYNEQFF. CDR3 coding DNA: TGTGCCGGGGATAGCGGGAGGGCGTACAATGAGCAGTTCTTC.